The entry that follows covers one TCR beta chain sequence. The antigen it binds to is not known. No clone much larger than this one lies a single base away; base qualities are absent. The library was obtained by the immunoSEQ multiplex PCR assay. In TCRdb, the immuneACCESS table is reduced to in-frame sequences with V and J assigned. These tables do not hold every clone; where another copy was compared, an unresolved V gene accounts for under half, and the others remain unexplained. This sample lists over 450,000 clones; approximately 78% were detected once. The ten largest clonotypes hold approximately 0.013% of the sample. V sheds 0 bases and J sheds 5 bases, leaving 14 bases between their ends. Measured from the cysteine to the phenylalanine, the CDR3 is 15 residues long. The entry retains the CDR3 DNA only, 45 bases that are in frame from base 1. For CDR1 and CDR2, the germline V gene (reference sequence) lists LNHNV and YYDKDF.

These data belong to a study of shared T cell receptors in the human thymus (dated by TCRdb to 2020 to 2022). Concerning the study at large: The study investigated the way shared, self-reactive T-cell receptor alpha chains are produced in the human thymus.

This same sample was also taken into another study, of human thymus T cells. The second investigation adds: In Finland, the donors were immunologically healthy infants who were having open corrective cardiac surgery for congenital heart defects. Thymus tissue was collected as surgical resects that were removed during corrective cardiac surgery. V and J gene segment usage appeared biased in both thymic and peripheral blood repertoires. The related research found that thymic TCR repertoires overlapped highly between unrelated individuals. TCR alpha and beta repertoires from about 8 infant thymus samples and a few related peripheral blood samples were characterized in the study. The infant donors were about 6 to 244 days old, and the cohort included roughly six males and a couple of females. Thymocytes were released mechanically from tissue and stored at -70 °C as pellets of 10-30 million cells. Genomic DNA was extracted from frozen cell pellets with a QIAsymphony instrument. The immunoSEQ multiplex PCR assay was used to amplify the TCRB and TCRAD loci from a standardized quantity of quality-controlled genomic DNA. The amplicons spanned the V(D)J region and were long enough to cover the CDR3 and allow V and J genes to be identified. Amplicon sequencing was performed on an Illumina platform through the commercial immunoSEQ service. Primer bias and sequencing errors were corrected using previously described methods, and TCRAD and TCRB definitions followed the IMGT database. The repertoires were analysed using immunoSEQ Analyzer 3.0 and VDJTools for basic statistics, V/J segment usage, diversity estimates, rarefaction and pairwise overlap. Diversity was estimated with Chao1, ChaoE, Efron-Thisted, Shannon and inverse Simpson indices, and also on datasets down-sampled to the smallest sample. Repertoire overlap was assessed by strict matching of CDR3 nucleotide sequence, V gene and J gene, and clustering was done by Jaccard-based multidimensional scaling. On average, roughly 800,000 unique TCRB clonotypes were obtained from thymus samples, compared with approximately 80,000 from blood samples.

In this chain, TRBV15 is recombined with TRBJ2-7; TRBD1 is a possible D gene, resting on 6 matching bases. The sample comprised thymocytes. The source is a boy under two years old with a congenital heart defect. Donor details come from another sample of the same person, matched by shared clones. The CDR3 amino acid sequence is: CATSRDLTGRNEQYF. The sequenced DNA is TGTGCCACCAGCAGAGATCTAACAGGGCGGAACGAGCAGTACTTC.